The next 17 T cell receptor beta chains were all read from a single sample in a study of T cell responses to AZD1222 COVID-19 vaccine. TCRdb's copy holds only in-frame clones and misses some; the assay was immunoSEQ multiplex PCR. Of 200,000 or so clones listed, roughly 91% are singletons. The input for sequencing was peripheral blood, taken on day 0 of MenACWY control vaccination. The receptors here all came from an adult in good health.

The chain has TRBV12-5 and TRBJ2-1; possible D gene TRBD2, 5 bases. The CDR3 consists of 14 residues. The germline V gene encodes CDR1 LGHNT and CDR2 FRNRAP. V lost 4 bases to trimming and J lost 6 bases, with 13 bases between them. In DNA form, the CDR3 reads TGTGCTAGTGGTTCCGGGGAGTTTAGCAATGAGCAGTTCTTC. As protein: CASGSGEFSNEQFF.

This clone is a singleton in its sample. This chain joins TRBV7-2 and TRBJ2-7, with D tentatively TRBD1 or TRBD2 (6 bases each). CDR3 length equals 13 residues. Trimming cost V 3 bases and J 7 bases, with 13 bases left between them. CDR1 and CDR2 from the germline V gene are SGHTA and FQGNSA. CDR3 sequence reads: CASSFRGPEEQYF. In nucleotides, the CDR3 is TGTGCCAGCAGCTTTCGGGGGCCCGAGGAGCAGTACTTC.

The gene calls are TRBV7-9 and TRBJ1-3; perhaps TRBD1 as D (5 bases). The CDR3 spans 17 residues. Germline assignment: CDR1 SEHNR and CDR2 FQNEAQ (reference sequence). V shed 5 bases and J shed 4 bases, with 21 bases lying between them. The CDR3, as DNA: TGTGCCAGCAGCACTCGAAGGCGACAGCGGGAGGGAAACACCATATATTTT. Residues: CASSTRRRQREGNTIYF. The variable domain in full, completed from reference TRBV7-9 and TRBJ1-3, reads DTGVSQNPRHKITKRGQNVTFRCDPISEHNRLYWYRQTLGQGPEFLTYFQNEAQLEKSRLLSDRFSAERPKGSFSTLEIQRTEQGDSAMYLCASSTRRRQREGNTIYFGEGSWLTVV.

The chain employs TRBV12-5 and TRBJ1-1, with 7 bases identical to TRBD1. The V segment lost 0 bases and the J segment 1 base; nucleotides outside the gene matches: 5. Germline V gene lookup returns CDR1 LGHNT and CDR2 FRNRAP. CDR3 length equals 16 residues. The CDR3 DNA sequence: TGTGCTAGTGGTTTGGTACAGGGGACCGCGAACACTGAAGCTTTCTTT. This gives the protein CASGLVQGTANTEAFF.

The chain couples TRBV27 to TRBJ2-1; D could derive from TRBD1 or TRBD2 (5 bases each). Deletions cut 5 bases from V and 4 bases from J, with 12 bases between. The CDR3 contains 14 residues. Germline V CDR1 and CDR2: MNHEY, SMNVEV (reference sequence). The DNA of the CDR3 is TGTGCCAGCAGTCCGAGGGGTTCGTACAATGAGCAGTTCTTC. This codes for CASSPRGSYNEQFF.

This chain's CDR3 is CASSQEGFPTEAFF. CDR3 bases: TGTGCCAGCAGCCAAGAAGGGTTCCCGACTGAAGCTTTCTTT. V gene TRBV3-1 (or the pseudogene TRBV3-2) combines with J gene TRBJ1-1; D remains unclear. The CDR3 is made up of 14 amino acids. Germline V gene sequence: CDR1 LGHDT, CDR2 YNNKEL (reference sequence). Trimming cost V 0 bases and J 5 bases, with 10 bases left between them.

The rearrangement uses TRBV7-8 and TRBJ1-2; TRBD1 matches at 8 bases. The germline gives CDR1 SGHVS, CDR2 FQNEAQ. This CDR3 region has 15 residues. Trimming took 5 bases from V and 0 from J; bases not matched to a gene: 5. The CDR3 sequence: CASSGHRGTNYGYTF. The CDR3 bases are TGTGCCAGCAGCGGACACAGGGGGACTAACTATGGCTACACCTTC. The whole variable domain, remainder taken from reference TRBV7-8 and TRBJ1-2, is GAGVSQSPRYKVAKRGQDVALRCDPISGHVSLFWYQQALGQGPEFLTYFQNEAQLDKSGLPSDRFFAERPEGSVSTLKIQRTQQEDSAVYLCASSGHRGTNYGYTFGSGTRLTVV.

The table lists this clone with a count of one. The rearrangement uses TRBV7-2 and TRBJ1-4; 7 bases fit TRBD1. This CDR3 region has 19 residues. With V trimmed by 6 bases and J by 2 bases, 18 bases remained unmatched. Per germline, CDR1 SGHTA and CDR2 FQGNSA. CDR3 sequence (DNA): TGTGCCAGCAGGCCCTCTGGACAGGTAGCGCGAGGGACTAATGAAAAACTGTTTTTT. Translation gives CASRPSGQVARGTNEKLFF.

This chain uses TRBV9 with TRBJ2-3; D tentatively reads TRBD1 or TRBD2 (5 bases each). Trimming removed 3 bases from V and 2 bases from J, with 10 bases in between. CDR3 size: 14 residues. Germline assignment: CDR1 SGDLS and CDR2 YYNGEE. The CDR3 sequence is CASSEGSVTDTQYF. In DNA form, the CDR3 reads TGTGCCAGCAGCGAGGGGAGCGTCACAGATACGCAGTATTTT.

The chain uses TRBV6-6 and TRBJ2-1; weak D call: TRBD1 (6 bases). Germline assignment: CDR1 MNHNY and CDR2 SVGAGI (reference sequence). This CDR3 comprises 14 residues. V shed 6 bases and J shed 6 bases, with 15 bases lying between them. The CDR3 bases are TGTGCCAGCAGCCCCCGGACAGCGATCAATGAGCAGTTCTTC. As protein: CASSPRTAINEQFF.

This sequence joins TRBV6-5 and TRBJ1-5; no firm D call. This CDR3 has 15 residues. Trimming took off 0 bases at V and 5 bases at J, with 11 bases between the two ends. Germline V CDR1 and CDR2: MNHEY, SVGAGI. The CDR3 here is CASSYSPAKYQPQHF. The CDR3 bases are TGTGCCAGCAGTTACTCACCTGCTAAATATCAGCCCCAGCATTTT.

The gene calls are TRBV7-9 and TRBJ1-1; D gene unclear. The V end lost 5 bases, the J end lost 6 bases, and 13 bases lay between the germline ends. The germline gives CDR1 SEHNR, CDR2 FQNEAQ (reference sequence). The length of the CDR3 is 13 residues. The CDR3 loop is CASSQNGVAEAFF. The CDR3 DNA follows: TGTGCCAGCAGCCAGAACGGGGTCGCTGAAGCTTTCTTT.

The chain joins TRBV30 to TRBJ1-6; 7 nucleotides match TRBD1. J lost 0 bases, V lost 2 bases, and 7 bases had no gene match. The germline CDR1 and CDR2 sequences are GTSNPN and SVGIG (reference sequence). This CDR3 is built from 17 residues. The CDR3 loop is CAWSRGRPSSYNSPLHF. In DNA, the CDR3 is TGTGCCTGGAGTAGGGGGCGCCCCAGCTCCTATAATTCACCCCTCCACTTT.

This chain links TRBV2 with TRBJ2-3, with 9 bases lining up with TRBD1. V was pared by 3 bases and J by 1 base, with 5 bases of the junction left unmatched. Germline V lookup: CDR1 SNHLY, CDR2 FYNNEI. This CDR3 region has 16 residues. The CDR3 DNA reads TGTGCCAGCAGTGATGGACAGGGGTACGGCACAGATACGCAGTATTTT. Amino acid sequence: CASSDGQGYGTDTQYF.

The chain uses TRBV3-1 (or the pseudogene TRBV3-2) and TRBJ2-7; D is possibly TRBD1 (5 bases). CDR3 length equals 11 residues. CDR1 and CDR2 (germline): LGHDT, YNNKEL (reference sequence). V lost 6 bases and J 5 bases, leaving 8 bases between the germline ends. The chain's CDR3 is CASRTANEQYF. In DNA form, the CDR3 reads TGTGCCAGCAGGACAGCGAACGAGCAGTACTTC.

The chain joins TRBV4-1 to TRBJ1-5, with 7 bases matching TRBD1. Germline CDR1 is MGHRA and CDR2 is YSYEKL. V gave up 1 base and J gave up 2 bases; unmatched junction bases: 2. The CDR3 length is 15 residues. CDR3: CASSQGTGGNQPQHF. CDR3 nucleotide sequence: TGCGCCAGCAGCCAAGGAACAGGGGGCAATCAGCCCCAGCATTTT.

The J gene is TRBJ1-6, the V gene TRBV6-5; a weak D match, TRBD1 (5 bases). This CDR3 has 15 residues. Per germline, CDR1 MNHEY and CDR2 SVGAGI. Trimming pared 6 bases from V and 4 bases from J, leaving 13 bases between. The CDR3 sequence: CASRPGRLYNSPLHF. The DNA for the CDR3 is TGTGCCAGCAGGCCGGGACGTCTGTATAATTCACCCCTCCACTTT.